This is a list of T cell receptor beta chains from one sample in a study of T-cell memory formation after mild COVID-19. TCRdb re-derived calls from the 5' RACE reads in MiXCR, one entry per CDR3 protein. Counted here are fewer than 50,000 distinct CDR3 sequences, about a tenth occurring once; the ten biggest clones make up 12%. Specimen: PBMCs or a T cell subset sorted from them (not recorded which). Receptor source: an adult woman who had mild COVID-19 (a few samples of this study predate the infection). Cell type and time point are not known. Each CDR3 is given with its conserved first and last residue. Fields, in order: clone size, D gene, CDR3 length, V gene, J gene, CDR3 DNA, CDR3 protein. D genes are given only for firm matches. Size is stated for part of the rows, as once, few or many counts, or as a class when the clone is expanded.

clone_size: many
d_call: NA
cdr3_length: 13
v_call: TRBV7-9
j_call: TRBJ2-3
cdr3_nt: TGTGCCAGCAGCGCGCAGGGTTCAGATACGCAGTATTTT
cdr3_aa: CASSAQGSDTQYF

clone_size: few
d_call: NA
cdr3_length: 14
v_call: TRBV12-3/TRBV12-4
j_call: TRBJ1-1
cdr3_nt: TGTGCCAGCAGTCTCCAGGGAGGTAGGTCTGAAGCTTTCTTT
cdr3_aa: CASSLQGGRSEAFF

clone_size: few
d_call: NA
cdr3_length: 13
v_call: TRBV27
j_call: TRBJ1-2
cdr3_nt: TGTGCCAGCAGTTTAAACAGTTTCTATGGCTACACCTTC
cdr3_aa: CASSLNSFYGYTF

clone_size: few
d_call: NA
cdr3_length: 15
v_call: TRBV10-3
j_call: TRBJ2-7
cdr3_nt: TGTGCCATCAGTGTTCAAGGGCAGGGTAACTACGAGCAGTACTTC
cdr3_aa: CAISVQGQGNYEQYF

clone_size: few
d_call: NA
cdr3_length: 16
v_call: TRBV19
j_call: TRBJ2-6
cdr3_nt: TGTGCCAGTAGTCCCTGGGGAGGTGGTGGGGCCAACGTCCTGACTTTC
cdr3_aa: CASSPWGGGGANVLTF

clone_size: NA
d_call: TRBD1
cdr3_length: 14
v_call: TRBV20-1
j_call: TRBJ1-5
cdr3_nt: TGCAGTGCTACCCAGGGGGCTAGGGATCAGCCCCAGCATTTT
cdr3_aa: CSATQGARDQPQHF

clone_size: NA
d_call: TRBD1
cdr3_length: 13
v_call: TRBV29-1
j_call: TRBJ1-5
cdr3_nt: TGCAGCGGGACGACAGGGGTCGATCAGCCCCAGCATTTT
cdr3_aa: CSGTTGVDQPQHF

clone_size: NA
d_call: TRBD1
cdr3_length: 14
v_call: TRBV12-3/TRBV12-4
j_call: TRBJ1-1
cdr3_nt: TGTGCCAGCAGTCGAGGGACAGGGAGAAGTGAAGCTTTCTTT
cdr3_aa: CASSRGTGRSEAFF

clone_size: few
d_call: NA
cdr3_length: 15
v_call: TRBV20-1
j_call: TRBJ2-7
cdr3_nt: TGCAGTGCCCTCAGGGGGGAGCGGGCCTCCTACGAGCAGTACTTC
cdr3_aa: CSALRGERASYEQYF

clone_size: NA
d_call: NA
cdr3_length: 13
v_call: TRBV20-1
j_call: TRBJ1-2
cdr3_nt: TGCAGTCTTAAGGGACCGACCAACTATGGCTACACCTTC
cdr3_aa: CSLKGPTNYGYTF

clone_size: few
d_call: NA
cdr3_length: 16
v_call: TRBV12-3/TRBV12-4
j_call: TRBJ1-3
cdr3_nt: TGTGCCAGCAGCCCCCGCGGACAGCCCTCTGGAAACACCATATATTTT
cdr3_aa: CASSPRGQPSGNTIYF

clone_size: few
d_call: TRBD1
cdr3_length: 14
v_call: TRBV12-3/TRBV12-4
j_call: TRBJ1-4
cdr3_nt: TGTGCCAGCAGTTTAGGGACAGGGGTTGAAAAACTGTTTTTT
cdr3_aa: CASSLGTGVEKLFF

clone_size: NA
d_call: NA
cdr3_length: 14
v_call: TRBV5-1
j_call: TRBJ1-2
cdr3_nt: TGCGCCAGCAGTCCGGACGGAAACAACTATGGCTACACCTTC
cdr3_aa: CASSPDGNNYGYTF

clone_size: many
d_call: TRBD1
cdr3_length: 14
v_call: TRBV12-3/TRBV12-4
j_call: TRBJ2-5
cdr3_nt: TGTGCCAGCAGTCGACTAACAGGGGGAGGGACCCAGTACTTC
cdr3_aa: CASSRLTGGGTQYF

clone_size: many
d_call: NA
cdr3_length: 14
v_call: TRBV5-1
j_call: TRBJ2-3
cdr3_nt: TGCGCCAGCAGGCCGGGATCGGGCACAGATACGCAGTATTTT
cdr3_aa: CASRPGSGTDTQYF

clone_size: NA
d_call: NA
cdr3_length: 13
v_call: TRBV5-5
j_call: TRBJ2-7
cdr3_nt: TGTGCCAGCAGCTTGAGGCCTAGCTACGAGCAGTACTTC
cdr3_aa: CASSLRPSYEQYF

clone_size: few
d_call: NA
cdr3_length: 15
v_call: TRBV5-8
j_call: TRBJ2-3
cdr3_nt: TGTGCCAGCAGCTGGCCCGCGGGCCGCACAGATACGCAGTATTTT
cdr3_aa: CASSWPAGRTDTQYF

clone_size: few
d_call: TRBD2
cdr3_length: 14
v_call: TRBV12-3/TRBV12-4
j_call: TRBJ2-3
cdr3_nt: TGTGCCAGCGCACGGGGGGGCCGCACAGATACGCAGTATTTT
cdr3_aa: CASARGGRTDTQYF

clone_size: NA
d_call: NA
cdr3_length: 14
v_call: TRBV27
j_call: TRBJ1-4
cdr3_nt: TGTGCCAGCAGTTTCGCTCCGGGACCCGAAAAACTGTTTTTT
cdr3_aa: CASSFAPGPEKLFF

clone_size: NA
d_call: NA
cdr3_length: 14
v_call: TRBV5-4
j_call: TRBJ1-2
cdr3_nt: TGTGCCAGCAGCCTGAGAGGGAATGACTATGGCTACACCTTC
cdr3_aa: CASSLRGNDYGYTF

clone_size: few
d_call: TRBD1
cdr3_length: 12
v_call: TRBV12-3/TRBV12-4
j_call: TRBJ1-2
cdr3_nt: TGTGCCAGCAGTTTATCGACAGGGGGCTACACCTTC
cdr3_aa: CASSLSTGGYTF

clone_size: many
d_call: NA
cdr3_length: 15
v_call: TRBV7-9
j_call: TRBJ2-5
cdr3_nt: TGTGCCAGCAGCTCAGAGGGACGGACTAAAGAGACCCAGTACTTC
cdr3_aa: CASSSEGRTKETQYF

clone_size: NA
d_call: NA
cdr3_length: 14
v_call: TRBV5-1
j_call: TRBJ2-5
cdr3_nt: TGCGCCAGCAGCTTGGTCACAGTCGGAGAGACCCAGTACTTC
cdr3_aa: CASSLVTVGETQYF

clone_size: NA
d_call: NA
cdr3_length: 15
v_call: TRBV9
j_call: TRBJ2-5
cdr3_nt: TGTGCCAGCAGCGTAGTGACGGGGGCCGGGGAGACCCAGTACTTC
cdr3_aa: CASSVVTGAGETQYF

clone_size: many
d_call: NA
cdr3_length: 15
v_call: TRBV4-3
j_call: TRBJ1-4
cdr3_nt: TGCGCCAGCAGGGAAAGGGCCGCAACTAATGAAAAACTGTTTTTT
cdr3_aa: CASRERAATNEKLFF

clone_size: few
d_call: TRBD2
cdr3_length: 15
v_call: TRBV7-3
j_call: TRBJ2-2
cdr3_nt: TGTGCCACCCGGATCGGGGGGGCGCGCACCGGGGAGCTGTTTTTT
cdr3_aa: CATRIGGARTGELFF

clone_size: NA
d_call: NA
cdr3_length: 12
v_call: TRBV6-5
j_call: TRBJ2-7
cdr3_nt: TGTGCCAGCAGTCGGTTCGGGTACGAGCAGTACTTC
cdr3_aa: CASSRFGYEQYF

clone_size: few
d_call: NA
cdr3_length: 14
v_call: TRBV18
j_call: TRBJ1-3
cdr3_nt: TGTGCCAGCTCACCAAGGGGCTCTGGAAACACCATATATTTT
cdr3_aa: CASSPRGSGNTIYF